This T cell receptor beta chain is from a study of T cell repertoires in cytomegalovirus infection. General study findings and limits: CMV-specific TCR beta clonotypes restricted by HLA-C dominated the ex vivo response.

V was shortened by 1 base and J by 4 bases, with 10 bases between the two germline ends. The CDR3 extends over 14 amino acids. Germline V gene lookup returns CDR1 SGHVS and CDR2 FQNEAQ. This clonotype was recorded many times. Its antigen is unknown. Using its own MiXCR run on the reads, TCRdb lists one record per CDR3 protein. The data contain about 830,000 distinct CDR3 sequences, approximately 30% of them singletons. The rearrangement uses TRBV7-8 and TRBJ1-2; D might be TRBD1 (5 bases). The clonotype comes from a human donor in good health (CMV status not recorded). Some clones in this sample may be carry-over from other donors' samples. Sequencing was performed on cultured CD8+ T cells from PBMCs, taken from culture after CMV antigen stimulation. CDR3 nucleotides: TGTGCCAGCAGCTTAGTAGGGGTTGGCTATGGCTACACCTTC. This gives the protein CASSLVGVGYGYTF.